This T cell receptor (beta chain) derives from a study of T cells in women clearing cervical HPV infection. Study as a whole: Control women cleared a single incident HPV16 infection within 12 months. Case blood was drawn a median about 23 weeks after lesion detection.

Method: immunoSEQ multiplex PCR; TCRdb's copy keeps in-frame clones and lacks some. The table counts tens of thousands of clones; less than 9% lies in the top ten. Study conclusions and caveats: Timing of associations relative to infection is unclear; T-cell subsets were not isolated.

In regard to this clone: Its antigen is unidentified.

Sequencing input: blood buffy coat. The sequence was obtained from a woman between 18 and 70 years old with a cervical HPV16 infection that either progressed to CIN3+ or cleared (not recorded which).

This CDR3 reads CASSSYSSHTEAFF. CDR3 bases read: TGTGCCAGCAGTTCCTACAGCAGTCACACTGAA. The chain employs TRBV12-3 or TRBV12-4 and TRBJ1-1; no firm D call. The CDR3 end lies 3 residues beyond the end of the read and is filled in from the germline J gene. The CDR3 sequence is 14 residues long. Trimming pared 4 bases from V and 3 bases from J, leaving 12 bases between.